The 15 T cell receptor beta chains in this list originate from one sample, sequenced in a study of PD-L1 blockade in urothelial cancer. The assay was immunoSEQ multiplex PCR, and TCRdb's table has in-frame clones only and misses some. The repertoire holds 70,000 to 90,000 clones, with 82% as singletons. This material consisted of PBMCs, taken around atezolizumab (anti-PD-L1) treatment. These receptors originate from a man between 65 and 79 years old with urothelial cancer.

This chain uses TRBV7-3 with TRBJ2-7; 11 nucleotides align to TRBD2. Germline assignment: CDR1 SGHTA and CDR2 FQGTGA. Trimming took 7 bases from V and 5 from J; bases not matched to a gene: 13. This CDR3 contains 16 residues. The CDR3 nucleotides read TGTGCCAGCATCAACCCGAGACTAGCGGGATCCAACGAGCAGTACTTC. Translating gives CASINPRLAGSNEQYF.

The chain recombines TRBV21-1 with TRBJ2-7; the table's TRBD2 call for D was not verified on the DNA. TRBV21-1 is noted as a pseudogene. The CDR3 is made up of 16 amino acids. The CDR3 DNA follows: TGTGCCAGCAGCTCTCCTCGGACTCACTCCTACTACGAGCAGTACTTC. This encodes CASSSPRTHSYYEQYF.

The V call is TRBV7-9, the J call TRBJ2-1; 7 positions match TRBD2. J was trimmed by 5 bases and V by 4 bases; bases with no gene match: 17. CDR3 length equals 18 residues. The germline V gene encodes CDR1 SEHNR and CDR2 FQNEAQ (reference sequence). This CDR3 is CASSYTNTRLAPDNEQFF. CDR3 bases: TGTGCCAGCAGCTATACGAACACCAGACTAGCACCTGACAATGAGCAGTTCTTC.

This sequence joins TRBV19 and TRBJ1-5; D remains ambiguous. V was cut by 7 bases and J by 0 bases, with 13 bases left in between. The CDR3 sequence is 15 residues long. CDR1 is LNHDA, CDR2 SQIVND, per germline (reference sequence). CDR3 sequence: CASKTTLVSNQPQHF. Here the CDR3 DNA reads TGTGCCAGTAAAACTACTTTGGTTAGCAATCAGCCCCAGCATTTT.

There are a few counts of this clone. The chain uses TRBV30 and TRBJ1-5, with D unresolved. Germline V CDR1 and CDR2: GTSNPN, SVGIG (reference sequence). The V and J ends lost 4 bases and 2 bases respectively, with 15 bases between them. This CDR3 has 15 amino acids. This CDR3 is CAWKEGPQGNQPQHF. CDR3 DNA sequence: TGTGCCTGGAAGGAGGGCCCCCAGGGCAATCAGCCCCAGCATTTT.

The chain is built from TRBV10-3 and TRBJ1-5; D possibly corresponds to TRBD1 (6 bases). Germline CDR1 and CDR2: ENHRY and SYGVKD. The germline V and J ends were trimmed by 11 bases and 4 bases, with 18 bases remaining between them. CDR3 size: 14 residues. The CDR3 region is CASTGTDRNQPQHF. The CDR3 nucleotides are TGTGCCTCTACCGGGACGGACAGAAATCAGCCCCAGCATTTT.

The CDR3 loop reads CASSEVGDTGELFF. The CDR3 region has the DNA TGTGCCAGCAGTGAAGTCGGAGACACCGGGGAGCTGTTTTTT. V is TRBV6-5 and J is TRBJ2-2; D is unclear. Germline loops: CDR1 MNHEY, CDR2 SVGAGI. V shed 5 bases and J shed 3 bases, with 10 bases lying between them. This CDR3 comprises 14 residues.

This clone was recorded a few times. This chain uses TRBV10-2 with TRBJ1-1; TRBD1 might be the D (5 bases). Trimming removed 6 bases at V and 2 bases at J, with 10 bases between. The CDR3 consists of 13 residues. The germline V gene has CDR1 WSHSY and CDR2 SAAADI. CDR3 sequence (DNA): TGCGCCAGCAGACCCGGACATAACACTGAAGCTTTCTTT. Protein product: CASRPGHNTEAFF.

The chain carries TRBV5-1 and TRBJ2-1; 9 nucleotides align to TRBD1. With 4 bases clipped from V and 5 bases from J, the junction kept 4 bases outside the gene matches. The CDR3 totals 14 residues. Germline CDR1 and CDR2: SGHRS and YFSETQ. The CDR3 DNA reads as TGCGCCAGCAGCGGGGGACAGGGCCACAATGAGCAGTTCTTC. Translation: CASSGGQGHNEQFF.

The rearrangement links TRBV19 to TRBJ1-5; TRBD1 matches 10 bases. Germline values: CDR1 LNHDA, CDR2 SQIVND (reference sequence). The CDR3 loop spans 15 amino acids. J gave up 7 bases and V 4 bases, and 7 bases lay outside the gene matches. CDR3 bases: TGTGCCAGTAGTAGGGACAGGGGAGTGCAGCAGCCCCAGCATTTT. This codes for CASSRDRGVQQPQHF.

This clone was observed once. V and J are TRBV19 and TRBJ1-5, with 9 bases fitting TRBD1. The ends lost 2 bases at V and 6 bases at J; junction bases unmatched: 11. The CDR3 spans 17 residues. CDR1 and CDR2 (germline): LNHDA, SQIVND (reference sequence). CDR3 sequence reads: CASSITLPGQGGQPQHF. Here the CDR3 DNA reads TGTGCCAGTAGTATAACCTTGCCGGGACAGGGTGGTCAGCCCCAGCATTTT. Using reference TRBV19 and TRBJ1-5 for the parts outside the CDR3, the full variable domain is DGGITQSPKYLFRKEGQNVTLSCEQNLNHDAMYWYRQDPGQGLRLIYYSQIVNDFQKGDIAEGYSVSREKKESFPLTVTSAQKNPTAFYLCASSITLPGQGGQPQHFGDGTRLSIL.

The CDR3 region is CASSLAAANTEAFF. In DNA form, the CDR3 reads TGTGCCAGCAGTTTAGCGGCGGCAAACACTGAAGCTTTCTTT. The chain has TRBV27 and TRBJ1-1; D gene unclear. Germline V gene lookup returns CDR1 MNHEY and CDR2 SMNVEV (reference sequence). With 2 bases removed from V and 2 bases from J, the gap between germline ends came to 9 bases. The length of the CDR3 is 14 residues.

The chain joins TRBV7-9 to TRBJ1-3, with D maybe TRBD1 (5 bases). The germline V gene has CDR1 SEHNR and CDR2 FQNEAQ (reference sequence). This CDR3 is 17 amino acids long. The germline V and J ends were trimmed by 0 bases and 1 base, with 13 bases remaining between them. The CDR3 nucleotides read TGTGCCAGCAGCTTAGCTCGGGACTCAGGATCTGGAAACACCATATATTTT. Amino acids: CASSLARDSGSGNTIYF.

This clone appeared once. The chain carries TRBV7-3 and TRBJ2-1; a weak D match, TRBD2 (6 bases). The CDR3 runs 15 residues. Between the trimmed V and J ends, which lost 0 bases and 9 bases, there was a span of 15 bases. Looked up from germline, CDR1 is SGHTA and CDR2 is FQGTGA. The CDR3: CASSLTSEGRSEQFF. For the CDR3, the DNA is TGTGCCAGCAGCTTAACGTCGGAGGGCCGGAGTGAGCAGTTCTTC.

The genes are TRBV7-3 and TRBJ2-2; no clear D gene. CDR1 and CDR2 (germline): SGHTA, FQGTGA. The ends were cut back, 4 bases at V and 7 bases at J, with 4 bases in the middle. CDR3 length: 11 residues. In nucleotides, the CDR3 is TGTGCCAGCAGCTCTAACGGGGAGCTGTTTTTT. Translating gives CASSSNGELFF.